Shown below are 2 T cell receptor beta chains from a single sample sequenced in a study of T cells in Graves' hyperthyroidism and ophthalmopathy. TCR beta CDR3 region amplification was performed from RNA transcripts. First-round RT-PCR of the TCR CDR3 relied on the HTBI primer set. MiXCR was run by TCRdb on the multiplex PCR reads, yielding one entry per CDR3 protein. The sample holds 550,000 to 600,000 distinct CDR3 sequences; 15% to 20% are singletons and the top ten take 15% to 20%. Sequenced input: blood. These receptor sequences come from a woman aged 18-29 years with Graves' hyperthyroidism.

CDR3 DNA: TGCAGCGTTCAAAGAGGGGCGGGATACGAGCAGTACTTC. Translating it yields CSVQRGAGYEQYF. The chain combines TRBV29-1 with TRBJ2-7, with a weak D call TRBD2 (6 bases). From germline, CDR1 is SQVTM and CDR2 ANQGSEA. V dropped 5 bases and J dropped 4 bases, with 15 bases sitting between them. The CDR3 length is 13 residues.

This clonotype has a count of ten or more. This chain links TRBV20-1 with TRBJ2-5; D may be TRBD2 (6 bases). V was clipped by 5 bases and J by 0 bases, with 19 bases between them. This CDR3 comprises 16 residues. Per the germline V gene, CDR1 is DFQATT and CDR2 is SNEGSKA (reference sequence). The CDR3 sequence is CSAAKGVRGNQETQYF. The CDR3 DNA reads TGCAGTGCTGCCAAGGGAGTTCGGGGGAACCAAGAGACCCAGTACTTC.